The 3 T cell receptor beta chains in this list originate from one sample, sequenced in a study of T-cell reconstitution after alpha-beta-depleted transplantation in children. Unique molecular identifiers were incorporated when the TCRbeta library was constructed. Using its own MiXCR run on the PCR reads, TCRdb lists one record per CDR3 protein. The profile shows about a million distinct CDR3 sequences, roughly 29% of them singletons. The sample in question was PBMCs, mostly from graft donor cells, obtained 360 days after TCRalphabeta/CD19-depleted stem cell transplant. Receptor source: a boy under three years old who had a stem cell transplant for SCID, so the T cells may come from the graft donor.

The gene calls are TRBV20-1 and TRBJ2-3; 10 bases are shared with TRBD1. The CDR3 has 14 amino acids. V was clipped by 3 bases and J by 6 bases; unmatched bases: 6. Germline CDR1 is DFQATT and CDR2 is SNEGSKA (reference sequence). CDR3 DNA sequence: TGCAGTGCTAGTCCGGGACAGGGGCCCGATACGCAGTATTTT. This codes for CSASPGQGPDTQYF.

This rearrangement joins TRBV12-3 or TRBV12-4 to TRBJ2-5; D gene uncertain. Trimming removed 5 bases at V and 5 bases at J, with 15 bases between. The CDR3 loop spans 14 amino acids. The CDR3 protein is CASSPTPTRETQYF. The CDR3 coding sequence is TGTGCCAGCAGTCCAACTCCCACACGGGAGACCCAGTACTTC.

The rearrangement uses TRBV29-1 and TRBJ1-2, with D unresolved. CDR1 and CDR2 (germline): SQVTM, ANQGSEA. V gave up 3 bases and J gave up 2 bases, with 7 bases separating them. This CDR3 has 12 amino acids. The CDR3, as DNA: TGCAGCGTTGAGGCAGCAAACTATGGCTACACCTTC. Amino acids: CSVEAANYGYTF.